This T cell receptor (beta chain) was obtained from a study of OX40 agonist ivuxolimab in advanced cancers. Study-wide background: The group had a mean age of 60 years, ranged from about 23 to 85, and was 82.7% male. Enrollees could have had prior anti-PD-1, anti-PD-L1 or anti-CTLA-4 therapy, which approximately 38% had received. Study observations and caveats: There was clonal expansion of CD4+ and CD8+ blood T cells by week 6 at 0.1 to 3.0 mg/kg. CD8+ T cells averaged more expanded clones than CD4+.

The germline CDR1 and CDR2 sequences are LNHDA and SQIVND (reference sequence). The CDR3 consists of 12 residues. V was trimmed by 2 bases and J by 3 bases, leaving 4 bases between them. On this clone: Its antigen is unknown.

TCRdb's table, derived via immunoSEQ multiplex PCR, lists solely in-frame clones and lacks some. The data show tens of thousands of clones, 87% seen once. This TCR derives from an adult with an advanced solid tumor such as melanoma, head and neck, liver or kidney cancer. The source material was CD4+ or CD8+ T cells sorted from blood, sampled in a trial of the OX40 agonist ivuxolimab. The chain is built from TRBV19 and TRBJ1-1, with D hard to call. DNA for the CDR3: TGTGCCAGTAGTATACGGGACACTGAAGCTTTCTTT. Its translation: CASSIRDTEAFF. Using reference TRBV19 and TRBJ1-1 for the parts outside the CDR3, the full variable domain is DGGITQSPKYLFRKEGQNVTLSCEQNLNHDAMYWYRQDPGQGLRLIYYSQIVNDFQKGDIAEGYSVSREKKESFPLTVTSAQKNPTAFYLCASSIRDTEAFFGQGTRLTVV.